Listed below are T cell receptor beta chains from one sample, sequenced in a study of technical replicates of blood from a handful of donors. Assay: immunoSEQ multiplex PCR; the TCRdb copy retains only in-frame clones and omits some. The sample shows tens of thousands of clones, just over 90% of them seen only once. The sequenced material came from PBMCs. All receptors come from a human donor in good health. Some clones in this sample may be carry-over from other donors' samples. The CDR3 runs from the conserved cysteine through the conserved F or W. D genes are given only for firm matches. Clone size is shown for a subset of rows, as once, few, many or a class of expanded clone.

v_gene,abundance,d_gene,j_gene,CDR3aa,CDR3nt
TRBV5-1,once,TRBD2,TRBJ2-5,CASSWTGGQQETQYF,TGCGCCAGCAGCTGGACGGGGGGTCAACAAGAGACCCAGTACTTC
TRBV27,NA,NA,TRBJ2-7,CASSLSPRVEQYF,TGTGCCAGCAGTTTATCGCCCAGGGTCGAGCAGTACTTC
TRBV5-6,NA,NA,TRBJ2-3,CASSSGGLGTDTQYF,TGTGCCAGCAGCTCAGGCGGACTTGGCACAGATACGCAGTATTTT
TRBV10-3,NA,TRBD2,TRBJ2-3,CAISGLAGGSGDTQYF,TGTGCCATCAGTGGACTAGCGGGAGGCTCGGGAGATACGCAGTATTTT
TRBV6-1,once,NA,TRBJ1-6,CASSDGGAYNSPLHF,TGTGCCAGCAGTGACGGGGGGGCCTATAATTCACCCCTCCACTTT
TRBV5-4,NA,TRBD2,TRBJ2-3,CASSLTLAGLTDTQYF,TGTGCCAGCAGCCTAACTCTAGCGGGGCTCACAGATACGCAGTATTTT
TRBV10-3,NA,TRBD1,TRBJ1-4,CAISDLKNRGEKLFF,TGTGCCATCAGTGACCTAAAAAACAGGGGGGAAAAACTGTTTTTT
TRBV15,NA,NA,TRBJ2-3,CATSLIADTQYF,TGTGCCACCAGCTTAATAGCAGATACGCAGTATTTT
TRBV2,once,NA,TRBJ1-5,CASSVTDSNQPQHF,TGTGCCAGCAGTGTAACAGATAGCAATCAGCCCCAGCATTTT
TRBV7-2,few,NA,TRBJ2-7,CASSFGQNYEQYF,TGTGCCAGCAGCTTCGGACAGAACTACGAGCAGTACTTC
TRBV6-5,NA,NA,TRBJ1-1,CASSRSGGNTEAFF,TGTGCCAGCAGTCGTTCCGGAGGTAACACTGAAGCTTTCTTT
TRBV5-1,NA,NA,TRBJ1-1,CASSRGTSNTEAFF,TGCGCCAGCAGCCGGGGGACGTCGAACACTGAAGCTTTCTTT
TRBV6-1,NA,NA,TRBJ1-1,CASRTTGRNTEAFF,TGTGCCAGCAGGACCACAGGGAGGAACACTGAAGCTTTCTTT
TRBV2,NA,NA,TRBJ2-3,CASRGIARGDTQYF,TGTGCCAGCAGGGGGATAGCGAGAGGAGATACGCAGTATTTT
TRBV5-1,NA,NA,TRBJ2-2,CASSLAPSDRYTGELFF,TGCGCCAGCAGCTTGGCCCCCAGCGATAGATACACCGGGGAGCTGTTTTTT
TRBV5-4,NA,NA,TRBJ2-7,CASSATGPGTYEQYF,TGTGCCAGCAGCGCTACCGGGCCAGGGACCTACGAGCAGTACTTC
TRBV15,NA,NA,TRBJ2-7,CATSTGGAGSYEQYF,TGTGCCACCAGCACGGGGGGCGCGGGCTCCTACGAGCAGTACTTC
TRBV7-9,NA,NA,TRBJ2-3,CASIRISTDTQYF,TGTGCCAGCATCCGTATTAGCACAGATACGCAGTATTTT
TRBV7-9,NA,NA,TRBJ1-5,CASSVQGSNQPQHF,TGTGCCAGCAGCGTACAGGGCAGCAATCAGCCCCAGCATTTT
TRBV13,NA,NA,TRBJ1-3,CASSLSRGNGNTIYF,TGTGCCAGCAGCTTAAGTCGGGGAAACGGAAACACCATATATTTT
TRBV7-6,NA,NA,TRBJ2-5,CASSSEETQYF,TGTGCCAGCAGCTCTGAAGAGACCCAGTACTTC
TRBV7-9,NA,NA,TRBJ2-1,CASSLEGFSYNEQFF,TGTGCCAGCAGCTTGGAGGGATTCTCCTACAATGAGCAGTTCTTC
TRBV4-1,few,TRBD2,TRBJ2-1,CASSPERGGFGDEQFF,TGCGCCAGCAGCCCAGAGCGGGGGGGCTTTGGGGATGAGCAGTTCTTC
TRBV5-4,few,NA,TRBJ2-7,CASSSPLKTGSSYEQYF,TGTGCCAGCAGCTCCCCCCTTAAGACAGGATCATCCTACGAGCAGTACTTC
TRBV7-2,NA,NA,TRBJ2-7,CASSLGGLLSYEQYF,TGTGCCAGCAGCTTAGGGGGACTCCTATCCTACGAGCAGTACTTC
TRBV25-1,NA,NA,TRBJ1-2,CASSEFPHSGYTF,TGTGCCAGCAGTGAGTTCCCCCATAGTGGCTACACCTTC
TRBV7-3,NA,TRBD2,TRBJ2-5,CASSASLGLAGATQYF,TGTGCCAGCAGCGCGTCCTTGGGACTAGCGGGAGCGACCCAGTACTTC
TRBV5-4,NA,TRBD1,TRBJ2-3,CASSLGGAPLTDTQYF,TGTGCCAGCAGCTTAGGGGGCGCCCCGTTGACAGATACGCAGTATTTT
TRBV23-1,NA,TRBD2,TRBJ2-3,CASSQSTSGGLPTHTQYF,TGCGCCAGCAGTCAATCCACTAGCGGGGGGCTCCCTACTCATACGCAGTATTTT
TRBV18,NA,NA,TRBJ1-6,CASSPGPYNSPLHF,TGTGCCAGCTCACCAGGGCCATATAATTCACCCCTCCACTTT
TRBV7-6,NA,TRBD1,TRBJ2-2,CASSPQGANTGELFF,TGTGCCAGCAGCCCGCAGGGGGCGAACACCGGGGAGCTGTTTTTT
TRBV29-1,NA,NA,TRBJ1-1,CSVRMDRNTEAFF,TGCAGCGTTCGGATGGACAGGAACACTGAAGCTTTCTTT
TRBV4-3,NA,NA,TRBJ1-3,CASSPDRVPGNTIYF,TGCGCCAGCAGCCCCGACAGAGTGCCGGGAAACACCATATATTTT
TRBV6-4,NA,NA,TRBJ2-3,CASTFGTDTQYF,TGTGCCAGCACCTTCGGCACAGATACGCAGTATTTT
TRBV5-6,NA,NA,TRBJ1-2,CASSPEGGLGGYTF,TGTGCCAGCAGCCCTGAGGGCGGGCTTGGAGGCTACACCTTC
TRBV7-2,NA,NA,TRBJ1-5,CASSLVRDDQPQHF,TGTGCCAGCAGCTTAGTCAGGGATGATCAGCCCCAGCATTTT
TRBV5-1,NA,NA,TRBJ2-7,CASTPETGTGGAYEQYF,TGCGCCAGCACCCCCGAGACAGGGACCGGGGGGGCATACGAGCAGTACTTC
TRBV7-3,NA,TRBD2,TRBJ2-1,CASSLSGSGNEQFF,TGTGCCAGCAGCCTTAGCGGGAGCGGCAATGAGCAGTTCTTC
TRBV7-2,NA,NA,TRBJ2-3,CASSLGAAFLSTDTQYF,TGTGCCAGCAGCCTTGGGGCAGCTTTTCTCAGCACAGATACGCAGTATTTT
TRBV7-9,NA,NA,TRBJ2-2,CASSPPTGTPERTGELFF,TGTGCCAGCAGCCCCCCAACCGGGACACCCGAACGCACCGGGGAGCTGTTTTTT
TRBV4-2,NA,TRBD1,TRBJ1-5,CASSQRTGYSNQPQHF,TGTGCCAGCAGCCAGAGGACAGGGTATAGCAATCAGCCCCAGCATTTT
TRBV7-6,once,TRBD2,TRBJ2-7,CASSYTEKWAGGLSEQYF,TGTGCCAGCAGCTATACGGAGAAGTGGGCGGGAGGATTGAGCGAGCAGTACTTC
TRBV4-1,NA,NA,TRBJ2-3,CASSQGAYGTDTQYF,TGCGCCAGCAGCCAGGGGGCCTACGGCACAGATACGCAGTATTTT
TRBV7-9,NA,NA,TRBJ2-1,CASSLIGAGNEQFF,TGTGCCAGCAGCCTTATAGGTGCGGGCAATGAGCAGTTCTTC
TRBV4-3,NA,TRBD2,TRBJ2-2,CASSQGLAGATGELFF,TGCGCCAGCAGCCAAGGACTAGCGGGGGCCACCGGGGAGCTGTTTTTT
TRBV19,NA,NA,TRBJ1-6,CASTPRGHSPLHF,TGTGCCAGTACTCCGCGCGGACACTCACCCCTCCACTTT
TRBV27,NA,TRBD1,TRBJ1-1,CASSDRGTAEAFF,TGTGCCAGCAGCGACAGGGGTACCGCTGAAGCTTTCTTT
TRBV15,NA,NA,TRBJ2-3,CATSRDVPESSSTDTQYF,TGTGCCACCAGCAGAGATGTTCCTGAGAGCTCTAGCACAGATACGCAGTATTTT
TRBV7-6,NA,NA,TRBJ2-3,CASSFALSPTDSTDTQYF,TGTGCCAGCAGCTTCGCCCTTTCCCCCACAGACAGCACAGATACGCAGTATTTT
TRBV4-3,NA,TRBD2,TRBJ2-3,CASSQQTTSGRRALSTDTQYF,TGCGCCAGCAGCCAGCAAACGACTAGCGGGAGGAGGGCCCTCAGCACAGATACGCAGTATTTT
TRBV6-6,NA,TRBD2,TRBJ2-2,CASTAGGGTGELFF,TGTGCCAGCACAGCGGGAGGGGGAACCGGGGAGCTGTTTTTT
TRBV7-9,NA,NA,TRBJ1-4,CASRRTENEKLFF,TGTGCCAGCAGGCGGACAGAGAATGAAAAACTGTTTTTT
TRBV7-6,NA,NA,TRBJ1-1,CASSLGRGVSTEAFF,TGTGCCAGCAGCTTAGGTCGGGGGGTGAGCACTGAAGCTTTCTTT
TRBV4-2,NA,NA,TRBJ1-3,CASSSRAGEAGNTIYF,TGTGCCAGCAGCTCCCGGGCGGGGGAGGCTGGAAACACCATATATTTT
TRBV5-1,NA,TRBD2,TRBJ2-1,CASSSGLAGVHEQFF,TGCGCCAGCAGCTCGGGACTAGCGGGAGTCCATGAGCAGTTCTTC
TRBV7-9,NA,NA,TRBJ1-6,CASSSGGRVSPLHF,TGTGCCAGCAGCTCTGGGGGCAGAGTCTCGCCCCTCCACTTT